A single T cell receptor beta chain is shown here with its context. Which antigen it targets is not known. The record has no base qualities; no much larger clone is one base away. This sample includes further DNA sequences coding for the same CDR3. The germline V gene (reference sequence) provides CDR1 MNHEY and CDR2 SMNVEV. From cysteine to phenylalanine, the CDR3 is 15 amino acids long. Only the CDR3 part of the read is kept: 45 bases, read in frame from the first base. At the junction V is shortened by 5 bases and J by 6 bases; bases outside the gene matches: 6. Whole blood was collected in K2EDTA tubes by collaborating institutions according to the institutions' own protocols. For TCRbeta analysis, collaborators shipped samples in one of three forms: frozen whole blood, isolated PBMCs, or DNA extracted from either of those sample types. The data are from a study of blood T cell repertoires in COVID-19 (dated by TCRdb to between 2020 and 2021). Study-wide context: Samples covering the acute and convalescent phases of COVID-19 were provided by collaborators in the United States, Italy and Spain. Deeply sampled blood TCRbeta repertoires from subjects exposed to, actively infected with, or recovered from COVID-19 were included in the dataset. The sample metadata nearly always contained a de-identified subject ID, COVID-19 status, age in years and sex. The material from the prospective study consisted of cDNA or gDNA derived from T cells, B-cell-depleted T cells, or PBMCs. The repertoires were made available in a free public database intended to serve as a resource for research on the immune response to SARS-CoV-2. Where HLA class I and class II types were available, the types were taken from metadata supplied by the sample provider, not from assay-based typing. The samples were drawn from the first 160 participants of the ongoing ImmuneRACE study and from 950 to 1,500 subjects provided by 6 global collaborators. Findings and caveats that apply to the study as a whole: The amount of clinical and demographic metadata varied by source and participant and was provided uncurated.

TCRbeta CDR3 regions were amplified from genomic DNA by means of the immunoSEQ Assay, a bias-controlled multiplex PCR. Per the source publication's procedure: The number of nucleated cells in each sample was estimated by amplification of reference gene primers within the assay. To quantify the absolute abundance of each unique TCRbeta CDR3 rearrangement, sequence reads were collapsed and filtered. For each sample, productive Simpson clonality was calculated as the square root of Simpson's diversity index over productive rearrangements. Here the immuneACCESS table is served through TCRdb, limited to in-frame sequences with V and J called. Missing clones are a known gap in these copies; in checked studies unresolved V genes cover under half, and the rest lacks a known reason. The D gene and trimming were derived from the DNA, and the V and J assignments and clone size from that table. Across this sample there are approximately 260,000 clones, with around four fifths seen only once. The top ten clonotypes cover roughly 4% of the sample.

The rearrangement joined TRBV27 to TRBJ1-6; 8 nucleotides in the junction match TRBD1. The TCR originated in a woman aged 40 to 55 with active or convalescent COVID-19. Source material: peripheral blood. The CDR3 sequence is CASSLGQGANSPLHF. The base sequence is TGTGCCAGCAGTCTTGGACAGGGCGCTAATTCACCCCTCCACTTT.